What follows are 8 T cell receptor beta chains derived from one specimen sequenced in a study of CD8+CD57+ T cells in acquired aplastic anemia. Researchers used genomic DNA as the template to profile TCR beta VDJ and CDR3. TCRdb itself ran the reads through MiXCR, one entry per CDR3 protein. The data show some 220,000 distinct CDR3 sequences, 34% seen once. Sequences were obtained from sorted CD4+, CD8+, or CD8+CD57+ T cells (not recorded which) from PBMCs. These receptors were obtained from a human donor in good health, serving as a control.

This clonotype came up a few times. The V and J genes are TRBV12-3 or TRBV12-4 and TRBJ2-7, with D possibly called TRBD1 or TRBD2 (5 bases each). V was trimmed by 6 bases and J by 5 bases, leaving 20 bases between them. The CDR3 runs 15 residues. CDR3 amino acids: CASSRRPGMGHEQYF. The CDR3 coding sequence is TGTGCCAGCAGCCGTCGGCCGGGGATGGGGCACGAGCAGTACTTC.

With regard to this clonotype: This may be a read error: a much more frequent sequence differs by one nucleotide. Since the CDR3 does not end with the conserved phenylalanine or tryptophan, this likely comes from a read error. The V call is TRBV6-5, the J call TRBJ1-5; D gene unclear. In germline, CDR1 is MNHEY, CDR2 SVGAGI. With 4 bases removed from V and 3 bases from J, the gap between germline ends came to 16 bases. The CDR3 is made up of 16 amino acids. The DNA for the CDR3 is TGTGCCAGCAGTTTCGACGGGAATCCAATCAATCAGCCCCAGCATCTT. This encodes CASSFDGNPINQPQHL.

The rearrangement uses TRBV2 and TRBJ2-7; TRBD2 is a possible D gene (5 bases). The V gene lost 8 bases and the J gene lost 0 bases, with 14 bases spanning the gap. The length of the CDR3 is 14 residues. CDR1 and CDR2 from the germline V gene are SNHLY and FYNNEI. DNA for the CDR3: TGTGCCAGCCAGAGGACGGGGAACTCCTACGAGCAGTACTTC. Translating gives CASQRTGNSYEQYF.

As for this clonotype: This may come from a read error, since a much larger clone is one base off. Here the CDR3 reads CASKVAFYNSPLHF. The CDR3 nucleotides read TGCGCCAGCAAGGTGGCTTTCTATAATTCACCCCTCCACTTT. This chain links TRBV5-1 with TRBJ1-6; D not resolved. V was clipped by 6 bases and J by 3 bases, with 10 bases between them. CDR1 SGHRS and CDR2 YFSETQ come from the germline V gene. CDR3 length: 14 residues.

There are many counts of this clonotype. This chain links TRBV5-1 with TRBJ2-5; 7 nucleotides agree with TRBD1. With 2 bases clipped from V and 1 base from J, the junction kept 2 bases outside the gene matches. Germline V gene lookup returns CDR1 SGHRS and CDR2 YFSETQ. This CDR3 comprises 14 residues. CDR3 region: CASSLGTVQETQYF. In DNA form, the CDR3 reads TGCGCCAGCAGCTTAGGGACAGTCCAAGAGACCCAGTACTTC. Using reference TRBV5-1 and TRBJ2-5 for the parts outside the CDR3, the full variable domain is KAGVTQTPRYLIKTRGQQVTLSCSPISGHRSVSWYQQTPGQGLQFLFEYFSETQRNKGNFPGRFSGRQFSNSRSEMNVSTLELGDSALYLCASSLGTVQETQYFGPGTRLLVL.

Comment on this clonotype: A much larger clonotype is one base distant, so this may be a read error. This sequence joins TRBV5-1 and TRBJ1-2; 7 bases fit TRBD1. The J segment lost 9 bases and the V segment lost 0 bases, leaving 11 bases of the junction unmatched. The CDR3 spans 15 residues. Looked up from germline, CDR1 is SGHRS and CDR2 is YFSETQ. The CDR3: CASSLETGSRICYTF. CDR3 sequence (DNA): TGCGCCAGCAGCTTGGAGACAGGGAGTCGTATTTGCTACACCTTC.

This clonotype was picked up many times. V gene TRBV7-9 combines with J gene TRBJ1-1; 7 nucleotides match TRBD1. The V gene's germline CDR1 is SEHNR and CDR2 FQNEAQ (reference sequence). This CDR3 is 15 amino acids long. The junction had 2 bases not matched to a gene; V was cut back by 0 bases and J by 1 base. Here the CDR3 reads CASSLAGTENTEAFF. The DNA of the CDR3 is TGTGCCAGCAGCTTAGCTGGGACAGAGAACACTGAAGCTTTCTTT.

As regards this clonotype: Mismatch with germline at one junction end may stem from a read error. This chain connects TRBV2 to TRBJ2-7, with D uncertain. Germline lookup yields CDR1 SNHLY and CDR2 FYNNEI. The CDR3 is 13 amino acids. CDR3 amino acids: CASSVRVLYEQCF. DNA of the CDR3: TGTGCCAGCAGTGTTAGGGTTCTCTACGAGCAGTGCTTC.